This TCR beta chain was sequenced in a study of T cell changes during pregnancy in multiple sclerosis. The table came from immunoSEQ multiplex PCR; TCRdb's copy has only in-frame clones and leaves some out. The repertoire has roughly 58,000 clones, 92% of them found once; the top ten carry 0.15% to 0.2%. V was cut by 4 bases and J by 5 bases, with 20 bases left in between. This CDR3 comprises 16 residues. CDR1 SGHVS and CDR2 FQNEAQ come from the germline V gene. The source is a female donor in good health, enrolled as a control in a pregnancy study. The material was CD4+ T cells from peripheral blood mononuclear cells, obtained after pregnancy. The chain employs TRBV7-8 and TRBJ1-1; D perhaps matches TRBD1 (6 bases). DNA of the CDR3: TGTGCCAGCAGCTCGGGCCTAACACAGGGTTTGACTGAAGCTTTCTTT. It is translated as CASSSGLTQGLTEAFF.